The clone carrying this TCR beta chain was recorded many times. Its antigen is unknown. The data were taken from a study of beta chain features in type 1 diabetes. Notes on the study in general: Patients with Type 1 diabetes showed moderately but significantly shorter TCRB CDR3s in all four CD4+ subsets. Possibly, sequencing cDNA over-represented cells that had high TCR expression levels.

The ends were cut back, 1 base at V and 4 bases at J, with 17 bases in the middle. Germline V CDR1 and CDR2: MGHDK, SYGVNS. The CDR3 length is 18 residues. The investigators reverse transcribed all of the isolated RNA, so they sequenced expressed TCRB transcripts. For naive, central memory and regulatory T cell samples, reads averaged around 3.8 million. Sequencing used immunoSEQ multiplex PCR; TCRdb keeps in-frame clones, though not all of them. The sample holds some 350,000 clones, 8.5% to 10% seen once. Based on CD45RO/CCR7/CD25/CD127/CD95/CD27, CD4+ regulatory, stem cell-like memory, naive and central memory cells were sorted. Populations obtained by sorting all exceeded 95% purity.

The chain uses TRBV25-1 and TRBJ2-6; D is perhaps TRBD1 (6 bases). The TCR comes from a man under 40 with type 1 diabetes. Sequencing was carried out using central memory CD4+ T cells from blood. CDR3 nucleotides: TGTGCCAGCAGTGAATCTGGCAGGGGAATTGGAGGGGCCAACGTCCTGACTTTC. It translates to CASSESGRGIGGANVLTF.